Reported below is one T cell receptor (beta chain). This sample stems from a study of blood T cell repertoires in COVID-19. Study-wide background: Samples of COVID-19 (acute and convalescent) were obtained from the United States, Italy and Spain. The cDNA or gDNA used as material had been derived from T cells, B-cell-depleted T cells, or PBMCs.

Assay used: immunoSEQ multiplex PCR; TCRdb lists only in-frame clones, some missing. The sample includes around 200,000 clones, 70% to 90% seen only once; the top ten take 4.5% to 5.5%. The germline V gene encodes CDR1 SGDLS and CDR2 YYNGEE. The CDR3 runs 15 residues. Trimming pared 0 bases from V and 2 bases from J, leaving 12 bases between. Participant ages covered roughly 18 to 89 years across 24 US areas. Exposed enrollees encountered a COVID-19 case at some point within 2 weeks before study entry. The chain uses TRBV9 and TRBJ2-7, with D tentatively TRBD1 (6 bases). The receptor's source is a woman between 25 and 40 years old who had been exposed to COVID-19. The specimen was PBMCs or T cells enriched from blood (not recorded which). The CDR3 DNA reads as TGTGCCAGCAGCGTAGGGGGACATGGAACCTACGAGCAGTACTTC. Residues: CASSVGGHGTYEQYF.